This T cell receptor (beta chain) came from a study of control samples from healthy donors and cancer patients. Trimming removed 8 bases from V and 7 bases from J; junction bases left unmatched: 9. The CDR3 length is 15 residues. Germline V CDR1 and CDR2: MNHEY, SMNVEV (reference sequence). The assay was immunoSEQ multiplex PCR, and TCRdb's table has in-frame clones only and misses some. The table records roughly 150,000 clones, roughly 93% of them present only once. The sample comprised blood. The clonotype comes from a man aged 18 to 35 in good health. The V call is TRBV27, the J call TRBJ2-2; 11 bases map to TRBD2. The CDR3 region is CASGMTSGAGGELFF. The CDR3 DNA reads TGTGCCAGCGGCATGACTAGCGGGGCGGGCGGGGAGCTGTTTTTT.